The present T cell receptor beta chain was sequenced within a study of T cells in Graves' hyperthyroidism and ophthalmopathy. Study-wide findings and caveats: Blood shared most expanded thyroid clonotypes above 0.001.

CDR1 and CDR2 (germline): SGHAT, FQNNGV. The J segment lost 4 bases and the V segment lost 5 bases, leaving 9 bases of the junction unmatched. This CDR3 has 15 residues. This clonotype was detected ten times or more. The antigen is not known. TCR beta CDR3 sequences were amplified from RNA transcripts. HTBI primers drove first-round RT-PCR of the TCR CDR3. TCRdb called the multiplex PCR reads again in MiXCR, with one record for every CDR3 protein. The sample carries nearly 250,000 distinct CDR3 sequences, less than 20% recorded once. This TCR derives from a woman aged 18-35 years with Graves' ophthalmopathy. This chain links TRBV11-2 with TRBJ2-3, with TRBD2 matching over 7 bases. Sequencing used blood. CDR3 loop: CASSETSSLADTQYF. The CDR3 DNA sequence: TGTGCCAGCAGCGAGACTAGCAGTCTCGCAGATACGCAGTATTTT.